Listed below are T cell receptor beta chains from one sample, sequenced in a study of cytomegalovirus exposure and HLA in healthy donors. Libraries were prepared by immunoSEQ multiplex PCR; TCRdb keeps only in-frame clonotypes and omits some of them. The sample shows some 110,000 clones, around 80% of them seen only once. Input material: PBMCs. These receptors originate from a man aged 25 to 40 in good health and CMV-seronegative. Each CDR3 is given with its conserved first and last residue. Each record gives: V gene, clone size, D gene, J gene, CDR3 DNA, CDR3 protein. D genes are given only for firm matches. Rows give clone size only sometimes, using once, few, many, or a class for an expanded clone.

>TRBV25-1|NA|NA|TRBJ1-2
TGTGCCAGCAGTGAACAGGGCCCTAACTATGGCTACACCTTC
CASSEQGPNYGYTF
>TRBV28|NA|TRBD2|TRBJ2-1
TGTGCCAGCAGTTTATTAGGTCTAGCGGGAGGACGTGAGCAGTTCTTC
CASSLLGLAGGREQFF
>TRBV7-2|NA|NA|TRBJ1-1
TGTGCCAGCAGCTTAGGGCCCCCAGGGAACACTGAAGCTTTCTTT
CASSLGPPGNTEAFF
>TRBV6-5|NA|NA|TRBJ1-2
TGTGCCAGCAGGGGGGACACGACTAACTATGGCTACACCTTC
CASRGDTTNYGYTF
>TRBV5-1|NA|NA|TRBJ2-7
TGCGCCAGCAGCTTGTCCGGGACTCCCTCCTACGAGCAGTACTTC
CASSLSGTPSYEQYF
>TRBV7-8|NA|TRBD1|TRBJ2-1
TGTGCCAGCAGCTTGGGACAGTACAATGAGCAGTTCTTC
CASSLGQYNEQFF
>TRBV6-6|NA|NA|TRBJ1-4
TGTGCCAGCAACGTAAAAGGCCAGGCGACTAATGAAAAACTGTTTTTT
CASNVKGQATNEKLFF
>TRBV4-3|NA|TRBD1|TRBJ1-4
TGCGCCAGCAGCCACGCCGGGACAGGGGCTGTGAGGGAAAAACTGTTTTTT
CASSHAGTGAVREKLFF
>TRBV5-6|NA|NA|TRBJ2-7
TGTGCCAGCAAATACCGGGGGTACTCCTACGAGCAGTACTTC
CASKYRGYSYEQYF
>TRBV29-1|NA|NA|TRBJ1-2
TGCAGCGTTGTTCGGGGGGAGGGCTACACCTTC
CSVVRGEGYTF
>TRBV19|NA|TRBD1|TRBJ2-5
TGTGCCAGCGCTGAGACAGGGTGGTTGGCAGAGACCCAGTACTTC
CASAETGWLAETQYF
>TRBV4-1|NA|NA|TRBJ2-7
TGCGCCAGCAGCCAAGTACAGGGTTACTCCTACGAGCAGTACTTC
CASSQVQGYSYEQYF
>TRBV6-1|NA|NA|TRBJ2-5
TGTGCCAGCACCAGGACTAACAACCAAGAGACCCAGTACTTC
CASTRTNNQETQYF
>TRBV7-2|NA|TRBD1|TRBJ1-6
TGTGCCAGCAGCTTGACAGGGGTCGATTCACCCCTCCACTTT
CASSLTGVDSPLHF
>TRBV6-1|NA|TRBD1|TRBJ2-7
TGTGCCAGCAGTGATCCTGCGGGACAGGGATTCTACGAGCAGTACTTC
CASSDPAGQGFYEQYF
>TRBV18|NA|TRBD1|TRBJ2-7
TGTGCCAGCTCGCGGGACAGGGACTCTTCCGAGCAGTACTTC
CASSRDRDSSEQYF
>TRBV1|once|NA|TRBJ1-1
TGCACCAGCCGGGGCAGGGGCCGCATCAGCACTGAAGCTTTCTTT
CTSRGRGRISTEAFF
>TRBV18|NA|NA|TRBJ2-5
TGTGCCAGCTCGTCATACGGGGGACCCCAAGAGACCCAGTACTTC
CASSSYGGPQETQYF
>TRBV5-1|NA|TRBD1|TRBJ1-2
TGCGCCAGCAGCCAACCCGACAGGGGGCATGGCTACACCTTC
CASSQPDRGHGYTF
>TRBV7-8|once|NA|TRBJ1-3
TGTGCCAGCAGCTTAGGTCTCTCCCGCTCTGGAAACACCATATATTTT
CASSLGLSRSGNTIYF
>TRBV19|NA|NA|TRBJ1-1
TGTGCCAGTAGTTCGGGACTGAGAGAAGCTTTCTTT
CASSSGLREAFF
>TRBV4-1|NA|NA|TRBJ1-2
TGCGCCAGCAGGAGCGACGTCTATGGCTACACCTTC
CASRSDVYGYTF
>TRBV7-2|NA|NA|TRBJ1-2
TGTGCCAGCAGCCCCGGACAGTCCAGTGGCTACACCTTC
CASSPGQSSGYTF
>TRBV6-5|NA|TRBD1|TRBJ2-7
TGTGCCAGCAGTCGGGGGACAGGGTCAGAGCAGTACTTC
CASSRGTGSEQYF
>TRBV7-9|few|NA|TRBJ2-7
TGTGCCAGCAGCTTAGGGAGCCGTACTACTGGAGAGCAGTACTTC
CASSLGSRTTGEQYF
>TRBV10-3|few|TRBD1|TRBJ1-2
TGTGCCATCAGTGCCACAGGGGAAGGTGGCTACACCTTC
CAISATGEGGYTF
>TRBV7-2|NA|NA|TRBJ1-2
TGTGCCAGCAGCTACGGGACTCTTGATGGCTACACCTTC
CASSYGTLDGYTF
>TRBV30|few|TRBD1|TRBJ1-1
TGTGCCTGGACCGGGACAGCGAACACTGAAGCTTTCTTT
CAWTGTANTEAFF
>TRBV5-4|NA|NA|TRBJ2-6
TGTGCCAGCAGTCTCGGACACTCCTCTGGGGCCAACGTCCTGACTTTC
CASSLGHSSGANVLTF